The next 27 T cell receptor beta chains were all read from a single sample in a study of OX40 agonist ivuxolimab in advanced cancers. TCRdb's copy holds only in-frame clones and misses some; the assay was immunoSEQ multiplex PCR. The data contain under 60,000 clones, around nine tenths of them singletons. Sequencing used CD4+ or CD8+ T cells sorted from blood, obtained in a trial of the OX40 agonist ivuxolimab. These receptors originate from an adult with an advanced solid tumor such as melanoma, head and neck, liver or kidney cancer.

J is TRBJ1-2 and V is TRBV9; the D is unclear. CDR1 is SGDLS, CDR2 YYNGEE, per germline. The CDR3 sequence is 15 residues long. The V end lost 4 bases, the J end lost 4 bases, and 17 bases lay between the germline ends. The CDR3 DNA follows: TGTGCCAGCAGCCCAGGCTCTGATGGTGGCTATGGCTACACCTTC. This translates into CASSPGSDGGYGYTF.

DNA of the CDR3: TGTGCCAGCAGCTTAGGGCTTACAGGGTACTCTGGAAACACCATATATTTT. This translates into CASSLGLTGYSGNTIYF. The gene calls are TRBV11-2 and TRBJ1-3; TRBD1 is a possible D gene (6 bases). Per germline, CDR1 SGHAT and CDR2 FQNNGV. The ends were cut back, 1 base at V and 0 bases at J, with 13 bases in the middle. The CDR3 extends over 17 amino acids.

This chain uses TRBV11-2 with TRBJ2-1; 15 bases match TRBD2. The CDR3 contains 17 residues. Germline V CDR1 and CDR2: SGHAT, FQNNGV. Trimming took 4 bases from V and 8 from J; bases not matched to a gene: 9. The CDR3 nucleotides are TGTGCCAGCAGCTCCCAACGCGGACTAGCGGGAGGGCATGAGCAGTTCTTC. Translation: CASSSQRGLAGGHEQFF.

The genes are TRBV28 and TRBJ2-1; TRBD2 is a possible D gene (6 bases). Between the trimmed V and J ends, which lost 6 bases and 0 bases, there was a span of 18 bases. The CDR3 has 17 residues. The V gene's germline CDR1 is MDHEN and CDR2 SYDVKM. CDR3 DNA sequence: TGTGCCAGCAGAACGACTAGACTAGGAAGCTCCTACAATGAGCAGTTCTTC. The encoded protein is CASRTTRLGSSYNEQFF. Based on the CDR3 plus reference TRBV28 and TRBJ2-1, the full variable domain is DVKVTQSSRYLVKRTGEKVFLECVQDMDHENMFWYRQDPGLGLRLIYFSYDVKMKEKGDIPEGYSVSREKKERFSLILESASTNQTSMYLCASRTTRLGSSYNEQFFGPGTRLTVL.

The J gene is TRBJ2-5, the V gene TRBV7-9, with 12 bases fitting TRBD2. CDR1 and CDR2 from the germline V gene are SEHNR and FQNEAQ (reference sequence). This CDR3 is built from 16 residues. V lost 4 bases and J lost 1; bases outside the gene matches: 4. The CDR3 here is CASSSRTSGAQETQYF. The CDR3 DNA reads as TGTGCCAGCAGCTCCCGGACTAGCGGGGCCCAAGAGACCCAGTACTTC. Drawing the rest from reference TRBV7-9 and TRBJ2-5, the complete variable domain is DTGVSQNPRHKITKRGQNVTFRCDPISEHNRLYWYRQTLGQGPEFLTYFQNEAQLEKSRLLSDRFSAERPKGSFSTLEIQRTEQGDSAMYLCASSSRTSGAQETQYFGPGTRLLVL.

By proportion, this clone is medium-sized (0.01 to 0.1%). Different DNA sequences within this sample yield the same CDR3. The chain joins TRBV27 to TRBJ1-6; D possibly corresponds to TRBD1 (5 bases). The germline V gene has CDR1 MNHEY and CDR2 SMNVEV (reference sequence). The V end lost 5 bases, the J end lost 0 bases, and 11 bases lay between the germline ends. The CDR3 sequence is 16 residues long. The CDR3 bases are TGTGCCAGCAGTGGGACCGCCAGCTCCTATAATTCACCCCTCCACTTT. This sequence encodes CASSGTASSYNSPLHF.

The chain recombines TRBV7-6 with TRBJ1-4; tentatively, D is TRBD1 (5 bases). Trimming pared 6 bases from V and 8 bases from J, leaving 10 bases between. Germline CDR1 is SGHVS and CDR2 is FNYEAQ. This CDR3 has 12 amino acids. The CDR3 bases are TGTGCCAGCAGTTCAGGGATCGAAAAACTGTTTTTT. Its protein is CASSSGIEKLFF. The full variable domain, rest sourced from reference TRBV7-6 and TRBJ1-4, is GAGVSQSPRYKVTKRGQDVALRCDPISGHVSLYWYRQALGQGPEFLTYFNYEAQQDKSGLPNDRFSAERPEGSISTLTIQRTEQRDSAMYRCASSSGIEKLFFGSGTQLSVL.

V usage is TRBV19 and J usage is TRBJ2-7, with TRBD2 as a possible D gene (7 bases). The germline V gene has CDR1 LNHDA and CDR2 SQIVND (reference sequence). V was clipped by 4 bases and J by 0 bases, with 10 bases between them. The CDR3 is made up of 14 amino acids. CDR3 region: CASSNGGPSYEQYF. In DNA, the CDR3 is TGTGCCAGTAGTAACGGGGGGCCCTCCTACGAGCAGTACTTC.

The chain employs TRBV9 and TRBJ2-3; perhaps TRBD1 as D (5 bases). This CDR3 spans 15 amino acids. The V and J ends lost 4 bases and 4 bases respectively, with 16 bases between them. In germline, CDR1 is SGDLS, CDR2 YYNGEE. CDR3 sequence reads: CASSFRVGSADTQYF. CDR3 nucleotide sequence: TGTGCCAGCAGCTTCAGGGTGGGTTCGGCAGATACGCAGTATTTT.

The genes are TRBV5-6 and TRBJ2-7; TRBD1 aligns across 11 bases. J gave up 0 bases and V 4 bases, and 3 bases lay outside the gene matches. The CDR3 spans 15 residues. CDR1 and CDR2 (germline): SGHDT, YYEEEE. CDR3 sequence (DNA): TGTGCCAGCAGCCCGGGGACAGGGGGCTCCTACGAGCAGTACTTC. Protein product: CASSPGTGGSYEQYF.

In DNA, the CDR3 is TGTGCCAGCAGGGGAACTAACACTGAAGCTTTCTTT. It encodes CASRGTNTEAFF. This chain uses TRBV25-1 with TRBJ1-1; no reliable D call. This CDR3 has 12 amino acids. V was trimmed by 6 bases and J by 2 bases, leaving 7 bases between them. Germline CDR1 and CDR2: MGHDK and SYGVNS.

The chain couples TRBV28 to TRBJ2-3, with D possibly being TRBD2 (5 bases). The CDR3 consists of 16 residues. The V and J ends lost 5 bases and 2 bases respectively, with 17 bases between them. The germline V gene has CDR1 MDHEN and CDR2 SYDVKM. The CDR3 DNA reads as TGTGCCAGCAGTCCGACTTTACTAGAGATCACAGATACGCAGTATTTT. Its protein is CASSPTLLEITDTQYF. The variable domain in full, with the rest retrieved from reference TRBV28 and TRBJ2-3, is DVKVTQSSRYLVKRTGEKVFLECVQDMDHENMFWYRQDPGLGLRLIYFSYDVKMKEKGDIPEGYSVSREKKERFSLILESASTNQTSMYLCASSPTLLEITDTQYFGPGTRLTVL.

This rearrangement joins TRBV30 to TRBJ1-2; no definite D call. The V end lost 5 bases, the J end lost 5 bases, and 6 bases lay between the germline ends. Germline V lookup: CDR1 GTSNPN, CDR2 SVGIG (reference sequence). The CDR3 has 10 amino acids. The CDR3 coding sequence is TGTGCCTGGGGATCTTATGGCTACACCTTC. Translating gives CAWGSYGYTF.

This clone is a singleton in its sample. The genes are TRBV7-9 and TRBJ2-6, with TRBD1 as a possible D gene (5 bases). Germline CDR1 is SEHNR and CDR2 is FQNEAQ (reference sequence). Trimming took 4 bases from V and 0 from J, leaving 10 bases between them. CDR3 length: 16 amino acids. CDR3 sequence: CASSYPTGSGANVLTF. The CDR3 DNA reads TGTGCCAGCAGCTACCCCACAGGCTCTGGGGCCAACGTCCTGACTTTC.

The count of this clone is one. The rearrangement uses TRBV7-3 and TRBJ2-1; D might be TRBD2 (7 bases). Trimming left V 6 bases short and J 6 bases short, with 12 bases between. Germline V CDR1 and CDR2: SGHTA, FQGTGA. This CDR3 contains 13 residues. CDR3 nucleotide sequence: TGTGCCAGCAGTTTGGGGGGGCCCAATGAGCAGTTCTTC. It is translated as CASSLGGPNEQFF.

V gene TRBV2 combines with J gene TRBJ1-2; D not certain. The CDR3 sequence is 11 residues long. Germline assignment: CDR1 SNHLY and CDR2 FYNNEI. Trimming removed 8 bases from V and 1 base from J, with 5 bases in between. Written as DNA, the CDR3 is TGTGCCAGCGGAGATAACTATGGCTACACCTTC. Translation gives CASGDNYGYTF. Full variable domain (remainder filled in from reference TRBV2 and TRBJ1-2): EPEVTQTPSHQVTQMGQEVILRCVPISNHLYFYWYRQILGQKVEFLVSFYNNEISEKSEIFDDQFSVERPDGSNFTLKIRSTKLEDSAMYFCASGDNYGYTFGSGTRLTVV.

A single count supports this clone. The chain couples TRBV28 to TRBJ1-5; D ambiguous. The CDR3 runs 14 residues. The V gene's germline CDR1 is MDHEN and CDR2 SYDVKM. Deletions cut 4 bases from V and 7 bases from J, with 14 bases between. DNA of the CDR3: TGTGCCAGCAGTTACCGTTCCCTTGGGCAGCCCCAGCATTTT. This codes for CASSYRSLGQPQHF.

This chain links TRBV7-9 with TRBJ2-1; no clear D gene. Per the germline V gene, CDR1 is SEHNR and CDR2 is FQNEAQ (reference sequence). This CDR3 has 14 amino acids. Trimming removed 5 bases at V and 6 bases at J, with 14 bases between. The CDR3 DNA is TGTGCCAGCAGCAATCCCCCCACCCCCAATGAGCAGTTCTTC. This gives the protein CASSNPPTPNEQFF.

In the case of this clone: Germline is not matched at one junction end, which may reflect a read error. The chain is built from TRBV7-7 and TRBJ2-5; perhaps D is TRBD1 or TRBD2 (5 bases each). The CDR3 is made up of 14 amino acids. Germline V CDR1 and CDR2: SSHAT, FNYEAQ (reference sequence). The CDR3 sequence is CASSRRWGKETQYF. The DNA for the CDR3 is TGTGCTAGCAGCCGTCGCTGGGGGAAAGAGACCCAGTACTTC.

The V call is TRBV30, the J call TRBJ2-1; 7 bases line up with TRBD1. Germline V gives CDR1 GTSNPN, CDR2 SVGIG (reference sequence). V lost 1 base to trimming and J lost 1 base; unmatched junction nucleotides: 19. The CDR3 has 20 amino acids. The CDR3 DNA reads as TGTGCCTGGAGTGGCCAGAGACAGGGACATGTGATTTCGTCCTACAATGAGCAGTTCTTC. This encodes CAWSGQRQGHVISSYNEQFF.

The J gene is TRBJ1-5, the V gene TRBV11-2; perhaps TRBD1 as D (6 bases). The V and J ends lost 3 bases and 2 bases respectively, with 11 bases between them. The CDR3 length is 15 residues. Germline CDR1 reads SGHAT; CDR2 reads FQNNGV. CDR3 nucleotide sequence: TGTGCCAGCAGCTTGGGGGGCGGGGGCAATCAGCCCCAGCATTTT. Its translation is CASSLGGGGNQPQHF.

CDR3 in amino acids: CAISGGGSYEQYF. CDR3 nucleotides: TGTGCCATCAGTGGCGGGGGGAGCTACGAGCAGTACTTC. The chain employs TRBV10-3 and TRBJ2-7; 8 nucleotides match TRBD2. The length of the CDR3 is 13 residues. In germline, CDR1 is ENHRY, CDR2 SYGVKD. The V and J ends lost 4 bases and 3 bases, in that order; junction bases with no gene match: 2.

The chain employs TRBV5-1 and TRBJ2-7; 10 bases align to TRBD2. Germline lookup yields CDR1 SGHRS and CDR2 YFSETQ. Trimming cost V 0 bases and J 5 bases; bases outside gene matches: 5. The CDR3 is 15 residues long. CDR3 loop: CASSLEPSGGDEQYF. CDR3 bases: TGCGCCAGCAGCTTGGAACCTAGCGGGGGAGACGAGCAGTACTTC.

The gene calls are TRBV4-3 and TRBJ2-3, with D possibly TRBD2 on 6 matching bases. Germline V gene lookup returns CDR1 LGHNA and CDR2 YSLEER. The CDR3 length is 16 residues. V was pared by 6 bases and J by 1 base, with 17 bases between. The CDR3 region has the DNA TGCGCCAGCAGGTCGAGCGGGCATAGCGGCACAGATACGCAGTATTTT. It codes for CASRSSGHSGTDTQYF.

The chain carries TRBV5-1 and TRBJ2-7; D uncertain. Trimming left V 2 bases short and J 3 bases short, with 6 bases between. Germline V gene sequence: CDR1 SGHRS, CDR2 YFSETQ. The CDR3 length is 12 residues. CDR3: CASSFGNYEQYF. The CDR3 bases are TGCGCCAGCAGCTTCGGCAACTACGAGCAGTACTTC.

In this sample, this clone turned up once. This CDR3 reads CASSRGQVYEQYF. For the CDR3, the DNA is TGTGCCAGCAGCCGGGGACAGGTCTACGAGCAGTACTTC. This chain connects TRBV6-1 to TRBJ2-7; 8 nucleotides line up with TRBD1. V shed 6 bases, J shed 3 bases, and the junction held 4 bases outside the gene matches. Germline assignment: CDR1 MNHNS and CDR2 SASEGT. The CDR3 is 13 amino acids.

The CDR3 coding sequence is TGTGCCAGCAGCTTGGGACTTCGCGTGACAGATACGCAGTATTTT. It codes for CASSLGLRVTDTQYF. The chain uses TRBV5-5 and TRBJ2-3; D call uncertain. Trimming stripped 0 bases from V and 3 bases from J, with 11 bases between. CDR3 length equals 15 residues. Germline V gene lookup returns CDR1 SGHKS and CDR2 YYEKEE (reference sequence).